These 17 T cell receptor beta chains originate from one sample sequenced in a study of cytomegalovirus exposure and HLA in healthy donors. The study ran its PCR with 60 Vbeta and 13 Jbeta primers. Measured with immunoSEQ multiplex PCR; TCRdb has only the in-frame clones, and not every one. The table includes around 120,000 clones, about 73% detected once. Specimen: PBMCs. The origin of the receptors is a woman aged 25 to 39 in good health and CMV-seropositive.

The chain combines TRBV30 with TRBJ2-7, with 11 nucleotides matching TRBD2. Germline values: CDR1 GTSNPN, CDR2 SVGIG (reference sequence). This CDR3 has 15 residues. V lost 0 bases and J lost 3; bases outside the gene matches: 4. DNA of the CDR3: TGTGCCTGGAGTGTACCGGGGACTAGCGGCTACGAGCAGTACTTC. Encoded protein: CAWSVPGTSGYEQYF.

This chain connects TRBV5-1 to TRBJ2-5; 7 nucleotides match TRBD1. With 4 bases clipped from V and 1 base from J, the junction kept 10 bases outside the gene matches. Per the germline V gene, CDR1 is SGHRS and CDR2 is YFSETQ. The CDR3 totals 16 residues. The CDR3 nucleotides are TGCGCCAGCAGCCTGCACCCCGGGACAGTCCAAGAGACCCAGTACTTC. It yields the protein CASSLHPGTVQETQYF.

V is TRBV5-1 and J is TRBJ2-5; maybe TRBD1 (5 bases). The end of the DNA is better explained by TRBJ2-7, so the J call may be wrong. The CDR3 has 12 amino acids. Germline CDR1 and CDR2: SGHRS and YFSETQ. This CDR3 reads CASSRDSYEQYF. The CDR3 region has the DNA TGCGCCAGCAGCCGCGACAGTTACGAGCAGTACTTC.

The J gene is TRBJ1-4, the V gene TRBV4-2; possibly TRBD1 for D (6 bases). V was cut by 4 bases and J by 8 bases, with 20 bases left in between. CDR3 size: 16 residues. CDR1 is LGHNA, CDR2 YNFKEQ, per germline. CDR3 region: CASSPGTRDAREKLFF. CDR3 sequence (DNA): TGTGCCAGCAGCCCCGGGACACGGGATGCGAGGGAAAAACTGTTTTTT.

The J gene is TRBJ2-1, the V gene TRBV7-3, with a possible D match to TRBD1 (5 bases). V lost 2 bases and J 7 bases, leaving 6 bases between the germline ends. This CDR3 has 12 amino acids. The germline V gene encodes CDR1 SGHTA and CDR2 FQGTGA. The CDR3 bases are TGTGCCAGCAGCTTAGACAGAAATGAGCAGTTCTTC. Residues: CASSLDRNEQFF.

The chain carries TRBV5-1 and TRBJ1-2; TRBD1 matches 7 bases. The CDR3 runs 15 residues. The junction had 2 bases not matched to a gene; V was cut back by 0 bases and J by 0 bases. The germline gives CDR1 SGHRS, CDR2 YFSETQ. CDR3 coding DNA: TGCGCCAGCAGCTTGGGGACAGGAGCTAACTATGGCTACACCTTC. It translates to CASSLGTGANYGYTF.

Note on this clone: Germline is not matched at one junction end, which may reflect a read error. V and J are TRBV9 and TRBJ2-1; D is possibly TRBD2 (7 bases). Looked up from germline, CDR1 is SGDLS and CDR2 is YYNGEE. This CDR3 has 14 residues. Written as DNA, the CDR3 is TGTGCCAGCAACGTAGGGGGGGGTAGGAATGAGCAGTTCTTC. It yields the protein CASNVGGGRNEQFF.

This chain uses TRBV4-1 with TRBJ2-2; 8 bases are shared with TRBD1. CDR1 is MGHRA and CDR2 is YSYEKL in the germline V gene. The ends lost 9 bases at V and 1 base at J; junction bases unmatched: 13. This CDR3 comprises 17 residues. The CDR3 protein is CASALQGAPGNTGELFF. The CDR3 bases are TGCGCCAGTGCCCTGCAGGGGGCTCCGGGGAACACCGGGGAGCTGTTTTTT.

V gene TRBV28 combines with J gene TRBJ1-5; the D gene is possibly TRBD1 (5 bases). The CDR3 totals 16 residues. V was shortened by 7 bases and J by 5 bases, with 21 bases between the two germline ends. Germline loops: CDR1 MDHEN, CDR2 SYDVKM. CDR3 bases: TGTGCCAGCAAGGCAGGGCCAAAAAAGCCACATCAGCCCCAGCATTTT. Amino acids: CASKAGPKKPHQPQHF.

The chain links TRBV7-3 to TRBJ1-1; TRBD1 agrees at 10 bases. Germline values: CDR1 SGHTA, CDR2 FQGTGA. The V segment lost 3 bases and the J segment 2 bases; nucleotides outside the gene matches: 12. The CDR3 is 18 residues long. CDR3 sequence: CASSFSTGTGDINTEAFF. Here the CDR3 DNA reads TGTGCCAGCAGCTTCTCCACCGGGACAGGGGATATTAACACTGAAGCTTTCTTT.

This clone came up once. The V call is TRBV28, the J call TRBJ1-2; D gene ambiguous. The CDR3 covers 14 residues. CDR1 is MDHEN and CDR2 is SYDVKM in the germline V gene. Trimming left V 6 bases short and J 4 bases short, with 15 bases between. In DNA, the CDR3 is TGTGCCAGCAGCGGAGGTGGCGCAACCTATGGCTACACCTTC. Translated: CASSGGGATYGYTF.

V usage is TRBV27 and J usage is TRBJ1-1, with D possibly being TRBD1 (5 bases). Deletions cut 2 bases from V and 1 base from J, with 11 bases between. Germline-derived CDR1 and CDR2 are MNHEY and SMNVEV (reference sequence). CDR3 size: 15 residues. The CDR3 region is CASSLKGRENTEAFF. The CDR3 DNA reads TGTGCCAGCAGTTTAAAGGGCAGGGAGAACACTGAAGCTTTCTTT.

CDR3 DNA: TGCGCCAGCAGCTTGGGTGGCGGAATCACAGATACGCAGTATTTT. Amino acid sequence: CASSLGGGITDTQYF. The V gene is TRBV5-1, the J gene TRBJ2-3; D unresolved. Germline V gives CDR1 SGHRS, CDR2 YFSETQ. There are 15 residues in the CDR3. The V gene lost 0 bases and the J gene lost 2 bases, with 10 bases spanning the gap.

This clone was observed a single time. This chain uses TRBV28 with TRBJ2-7; D possibly corresponds to TRBD2 (6 bases). The ends were cut back, 4 bases at V and 7 bases at J, with 17 bases in the middle. This CDR3 comprises 14 residues. The V gene's germline CDR1 is MDHEN and CDR2 SYDVKM. CDR3 in amino acids: CASSSPGSTKEQYF. The CDR3 nucleotides read TGTGCCAGCAGTTCTCCCGGGAGTACGAAGGAGCAGTACTTC.

The V gene is TRBV5-5, the J gene TRBJ1-1; D unresolved. The germline V gene encodes CDR1 SGHKS and CDR2 YYEKEE (reference sequence). Trimming took 0 bases from V and 7 from J, leaving 13 bases between them. CDR3 length: 14 residues. The DNA for the CDR3 is TGTGCCAGCAGCTTGGAACCCAGGCCGCATGAAGCTTTCTTT. This translates into CASSLEPRPHEAFF. Looking up the rest from reference TRBV5-5 and TRBJ1-1 gives the full variable domain: DAGVTQSPTHLIKTRGQQVTLRCSPISGHKSVSWYQQVLGQGPQFIFQYYEKEERGRGNFPDRFSARQFPNYSSELNVNALLLGDSALYLCASSLEPRPHEAFFGQGTRLTVV.

This chain links TRBV6-1 with TRBJ2-7, with D maybe TRBD1 (6 bases). Germline V gene lookup returns CDR1 MNHNS and CDR2 SASEGT. V shed 2 bases and J shed 0 bases, with 17 bases lying between them. This CDR3 is 17 amino acids long. The CDR3 bases are TGTGCCAGCAGTGAAACCCCGGGACACCGGAGCTCCTACGAGCAGTACTTC. It encodes CASSETPGHRSSYEQYF.

This chain joins TRBV19 and TRBJ2-7, with D maybe TRBD1 (6 bases). The V gene's germline CDR1 is LNHDA and CDR2 SQIVND (reference sequence). This CDR3 comprises 14 residues. With 4 bases removed from V and 2 bases from J, the gap between germline ends came to 12 bases. This chain's CDR3 is CASSTGTRTYEQYF. CDR3 sequence (DNA): TGTGCCAGTAGTACAGGGACAAGAACCTACGAGCAGTACTTC.